The 19 T cell receptor beta chains below come from one sample, sequenced in a study of OX40 agonist ivuxolimab in advanced cancers. Using immunoSEQ multiplex PCR, the repertoire was profiled, and TCRdb retains in-frame clones only, with some absent. The top ten clones hold around 3.3% of a sample with some 90,000 clones, roughly 90% of them seen once. The input for sequencing was CD4+ or CD8+ T cells sorted from blood, taken in a trial of the OX40 agonist ivuxolimab. The source of these receptors is an adult with an advanced solid tumor such as melanoma, head and neck, liver or kidney cancer.

The V and J genes are TRBV7-9 and TRBJ2-5; no clear D. The CDR3 has 12 amino acids. Germline V gene lookup returns CDR1 SEHNR and CDR2 FQNEAQ (reference sequence). Trimming took off 3 bases at V and 1 base at J, with 3 bases between the two ends. The CDR3 loop reads CASSFGQETQYF. DNA of the CDR3: TGTGCCAGCAGCTTTGGCCAAGAGACCCAGTACTTC.

V is TRBV12-5 and J is TRBJ2-7, with 10 bases fitting TRBD2. Germline loops: CDR1 LGHNT, CDR2 FRNRAP. The CDR3 is made up of 18 amino acids. V gave up 3 bases and J gave up 0 bases; unmatched junction bases: 11. Here the CDR3 reads CASGFHLLAGRSSYEQYF. CDR3 coding DNA: TGTGCTAGTGGTTTCCACTTACTAGCGGGAAGAAGCTCCTACGAGCAGTACTTC.

CDR3 loop: CASSVAGGRRETQYF. CDR3 nucleotides: TGTGCCAGCAGCGTAGCGGGGGGGAGACGGGAGACCCAGTACTTC. The genes are TRBV9 and TRBJ2-5; TRBD2 matches 8 bases. Losses at the gene ends were 0 bases for V and 5 bases for J; bases not matched to a gene: 6. The length of the CDR3 is 15 residues. The germline V gene has CDR1 SGDLS and CDR2 YYNGEE.

This clone was detected once. The CDR3, as DNA: TGTGCCAGCAGCCCCCATAGCGCAGATACGCAGTATTTT. Residues: CASSPHSADTQYF. This chain connects TRBV9 to TRBJ2-3, with D perhaps matching TRBD2 (5 bases). CDR3 length equals 13 residues. Trimming shortened V by 4 bases and J by 4 bases, and 10 bases separated the two germline ends. Per germline, CDR1 SGDLS and CDR2 YYNGEE.

The V gene is TRBV7-6, the J gene TRBJ2-3; D perhaps matches TRBD1 (6 bases). Germline V gives CDR1 SGHVS, CDR2 FNYEAQ. V lost 1 base and J 1 base, leaving 9 bases between the germline ends. The CDR3 spans 15 residues. CDR3 sequence reads: CASSLGPGGTDTQYF. The CDR3 DNA sequence: TGTGCCAGCAGCTTAGGTCCAGGGGGCACAGATACGCAGTATTTT.

The table lists this clone with a count of one. The chain employs TRBV7-8 and TRBJ1-3; D gene ambiguous. The CDR3 has 14 amino acids. Germline assignment: CDR1 SGHVS and CDR2 FQNEAQ. V was pared by 0 bases and J by 1 base, with 4 bases between. Written as DNA, the CDR3 is TGTGCCAGCAGCTTAGCCGGGTCTGGAAACACCATATATTTT. Its protein product is CASSLAGSGNTIYF. Supplemented by reference TRBV7-8 and TRBJ1-3, the full variable domain reads GAGVSQSPRYKVAKRGQDVALRCDPISGHVSLFWYQQALGQGPEFLTYFQNEAQLDKSGLPSDRFFAERPEGSVSTLKIQRTQQEDSAVYLCASSLAGSGNTIYFGEGSWLTVV.

V is TRBV4-1 and J is TRBJ2-7; D remains unclear. This CDR3 comprises 15 residues. The germline CDR1 and CDR2 sequences are MGHRA and YSYEKL. V lost 0 bases, J lost 1 base, and 10 bases lay in between. CDR3 bases: TGCGCCAGCAGCCAAGAAACGACAAATTCCTACGAGCAGTACTTC. It translates to CASSQETTNSYEQYF.

This chain uses TRBV19 with TRBJ1-1, with D tentatively TRBD1 (5 bases). From germline, CDR1 is LNHDA and CDR2 SQIVND (reference sequence). The CDR3 sequence is 14 residues long. Trimming cost V 8 bases and J 0 bases, with 13 bases left between them. This CDR3 reads CASSVGRVNTEAFF. The DNA for the CDR3 is TGTGCCAGTTCAGTCGGCAGGGTGAACACTGAAGCTTTCTTT.

The chain combines TRBV9 with TRBJ1-1; D is possibly TRBD1 (5 bases). Germline assignment: CDR1 SGDLS and CDR2 YYNGEE. The CDR3 is 14 amino acids. V lost 4 bases to trimming and J lost 5 bases, with 15 bases between them. The CDR3 sequence is CASSSADGGTEAFF. The CDR3 DNA follows: TGTGCCAGCAGCTCTGCTGACGGGGGGACTGAAGCTTTCTTT.

The DNA of the CDR3 is TGTGCCAGCAGCTATGGACACGATAGCAATCAGCCCCAGCATTTT. This codes for CASSYGHDSNQPQHF. The J gene is TRBJ1-5, the V gene TRBV7-9; perhaps TRBD1 as D (5 bases). Germline V CDR1 and CDR2: SEHNR, FQNEAQ (reference sequence). V lost 4 bases, J lost 0 bases, and 10 bases lay in between. The CDR3 has 15 amino acids.

The V gene is TRBV27, the J gene TRBJ1-5; D unclear. This CDR3 has 15 residues. The germline V gene has CDR1 MNHEY and CDR2 SMNVEV (reference sequence). Between the trimmed V and J ends, which lost 2 bases and 1 base, there was a span of 9 bases. The CDR3 DNA follows: TGTGCCAGCAGTTTAGCGGAGGGAAGCAATCAGCCCCAGCATTTT. It translates to CASSLAEGSNQPQHF.

The chain is built from TRBV7-9 and TRBJ2-7; no definite D call. Looked up from germline, CDR1 is SEHNR and CDR2 is FQNEAQ (reference sequence). V lost 5 bases and J lost 2, with 13 bases in between. The CDR3 spans 14 residues. The CDR3 loop reads CASSGGDTPYEQYF. In DNA form, the CDR3 reads TGTGCCAGCAGCGGTGGCGATACCCCCTACGAGCAGTACTTC. The full variable domain, rest sourced from reference TRBV7-9 and TRBJ2-7, is DTGVSQNPRHKITKRGQNVTFRCDPISEHNRLYWYRQTLGQGPEFLTYFQNEAQLEKSRLLSDRFSAERPKGSFSTLEIQRTEQGDSAMYLCASSGGDTPYEQYFGPGTRLTVT.

The chain is built from TRBV7-6 and TRBJ2-5; 8 nucleotides agree with TRBD1. The DNA matches TRBJ2-7 better at its end, which makes the J call doubtful. Germline CDR1 reads SGHVS; CDR2 reads FNYEAQ. The CDR3 is made up of 16 amino acids. The CDR3 spells CASSLARTGNFYEQYF. The CDR3 DNA reads as TGTGCCAGCAGCTTAGCCCGGACAGGGAATTTCTACGAGCAGTACTTC.

The V call is TRBV19, the J call TRBJ2-7; 10 positions agree with TRBD1. There are 15 residues in the CDR3. Per germline, CDR1 LNHDA and CDR2 SQIVND (reference sequence). With V trimmed by 4 bases and J by 2 bases, 5 bases remained unmatched. CDR3 nucleotides: TGTGCCAGTAGTAGCCGGGACAGGGGAACCTACGAGCAGTACTTC. Protein product: CASSSRDRGTYEQYF.

This chain uses TRBV9 with TRBJ2-7, with 11 bases that match TRBD2. Unmatched junction bases numbered 6, after V lost 0 bases and J lost 7 bases. The CDR3 is made up of 15 amino acids. The germline gives CDR1 SGDLS, CDR2 YYNGEE. Here the CDR3 reads CASSVDSGRAREQYF. In DNA, the CDR3 is TGTGCCAGCAGCGTAGATAGCGGGAGGGCCCGGGAGCAGTACTTC.

The J gene is TRBJ1-4, the V gene TRBV28; the D is unclear. Germline CDR1 MDHEN, CDR2 SYDVKM. The ends were cut back, 4 bases at V and 3 bases at J, with 9 bases in the middle. The CDR3 is 14 amino acids. CDR3 protein: CASSWRWANEKLFF. The CDR3 DNA sequence: TGTGCCAGCAGTTGGCGTTGGGCTAATGAAAAACTGTTTTTT.

This clone appeared once. V and J are TRBV10-1 and TRBJ1-1; weak D call: TRBD1 (6 bases). Germline CDR1 is WNHNN and CDR2 is SYGVQD (reference sequence). The length of the CDR3 is 15 residues. The V and J ends lost 3 bases and 3 bases respectively, with 14 bases between them. The CDR3 protein is CASSERRAGDTEAFF. CDR3 coding DNA: TGCGCCAGCAGTGAAAGGAGGGCAGGGGACACTGAAGCTTTCTTT.

This chain links TRBV9 with TRBJ1-4, with D perhaps TRBD1 (5 bases). Trimming pared 3 bases from V and 8 bases from J, leaving 17 bases between. The germline CDR1 and CDR2 sequences are SGDLS and YYNGEE. The CDR3 extends over 15 amino acids. The CDR3 DNA reads TGTGCCAGCAGCGCTCAGACGGGGGGGAAGGAAAAACTGTTTTTT. It is translated as CASSAQTGGKEKLFF.

This clone was recorded only once. This chain joins TRBV2 and TRBJ1-1; D not resolved. The CDR3 is 13 residues long. The germline V and J ends were trimmed by 6 bases and 7 bases, with 15 bases remaining between them. Germline loops: CDR1 SNHLY, CDR2 FYNNEI. The CDR3 spells CASRSPGIVEAFF. The CDR3 DNA sequence: TGTGCCAGCAGGTCTCCGGGTATCGTTGAAGCTTTCTTT.